The rows below give T cell receptor beta chains drawn from one sample of a study of cytomegalovirus exposure and HLA in healthy donors. Profiling relied on immunoSEQ multiplex PCR, and the TCRdb table lists in-frame clones only, not all of them. The data contain fewer than 200,000 clones, approximately 86% of them seen just once; the ten biggest clones take up more than 2%. The sequenced sample consisted of PBMCs. Every receptor here comes from a woman aged 18-29 years in good health and CMV-seronegative. CDR3s include the opening cysteine and the closing phenylalanine or tryptophan. Each record gives: V gene, CDR3 protein.

TRBV5-6 | CASSLPWARPNTEAFF
TRBV5-1 | CASSLAGRDVYDEQFF
TRBV14 | CASSRTRAHTDTQYF
TRBV27 | CASSHIPQTGFEQYF
TRBV18 | CASSPVGVGGRSGIEQYF
TRBV5-1 | CASSELDTQYF
TRBV5-1 | CASSPGGSTGELFF
TRBV15 | CATSTRRGRGTDTQYF
TRBV11-1 | CASSLAGAGHSSSYEQYF
TRBV9 | CASSHPTSGRAPPDTQYF
TRBV7-9 | CASSSGTAFYEQYF
TRBV6-5 | CASSFGQHQPQHF
TRBV5-5 | CASSTRLRHDPNEQFF
TRBV19 | CASSINRLTAYEQYF
TRBV19 | CASRNTLAGELFF
TRBV6-1 | CASSEHRGLFGQETQYF
TRBV7-2 | CASSLAARGGARRYNYGYTF
TRBV5-1 | CASGFDSSSSYEQYF
TRBV6-6 | CASSLDRFEAFF
TRBV5-8 | CASSLDQTGRYGYTF
TRBV5-6 | CAFRGWLRNEQFF
TRBV7-2 | CASSRSGQGGYQPQHF
TRBV6-5 | CASSPTGTGGTEAFF